The subject of this entry is one TCR beta chain. Its specific antigen is unknown. The input lacks base qualities; no much larger clone sits a single base away. Genomic DNA was isolated using the Qiagen DNeasy kit from unsorted PBMCs as well as from negatively selected CD4+ and CD8+ fractions. TCR beta CDR3 regions were subjected to amplification by immunoSEQ multiplex PCR with primers that anneal to V and J segments. A synthetic immune receptor repertoire was used to minimize amplification bias, and any residual bias was removed computationally once sequencing was done. The original methods were these. Repertoire diversity was quantified as the Shannon entropy index using custom Python scripts. Unsorted, CD4+ and CD8+ repertoires were analyzed separately, except for combined analyses in which CD4+ and CD8+ sequences were merged in silico. Clonal expansion was defined as a frequency increase of at least 2-fold after treatment compared with C1D1, and clones undetected at baseline were assigned a pseudocount of 0.5. Clones with 0 or 1 copy at C1D1 were defined as singleton clones, while clones with 2 or more copies were defined as non-singleton clones. Clones expanded in unsorted samples were labelled as CD4+, CD8+ or unknown by matching protein sequences in sorted samples from the same patient. Diversity changes from C1D1 to C4D1 were tested in paired samples using Wilcoxon tests. The immuneACCESS repertoire file appears here via TCRdb, limited to in-frame rearrangements. These files lack a portion of the clones; in checked studies, under half of the deficit traces to unresolved V genes, and the cause of the others is not known. V, J and clone size reflect that table, while D and trimming were determined from the DNA. The sample records 70,000 to 85,000 clones, about 93% of which are singletons. 8% of the sample is in the top ten clones.

Taken from the germline V gene (reference sequence), the CDR1 and CDR2 loops are SEHNR and FQNEAQ. Spanning cysteine to phenylalanine, the CDR3 consists of 13 amino acids. Left in the record is the CDR3 DNA by itself, 39 bases read in frame from the first base. Trimming removed 5 bases from V and 6 bases from J, leaving 11 bases between the germline ends. The sample's time point, from its label and the paper: cycle 1 day 1 (C1D1), immediately before nivolumab initiation. Every trial patient had relapsed following autologous stem cell transplantation, and prior brentuximab vedotin exposure was what differed among cohorts A, B and C. The trial cohort was composed of approximately 56 patients with relapsed/refractory classical Hodgkin lymphoma, for whom complete response, partial response or progressive disease was recorded as best overall response. Single-agent nivolumab was administered to trial patients in the multi-cohort phase II CheckMate 205 trial. An independent review committee assessed best overall response by applying the 2007 International Working Group response criteria. Trial PBMCs were obtained immediately prior to nivolumab initiation (C1D1) and on therapy at cycle 2 day 1 and cycle 4 day 1. Peripheral blood was collected in 8 mL Vacutainer Cell Preparation Tubes, from which PBMCs were isolated by centrifugation and then cryopreserved.

The sample is drawn from a study of PD-1 blockade in classical Hodgkin lymphoma (dated by TCRdb to the early 2020s). Regarding the research as a whole: Nivolumab dosing was 3 mg/kg intravenously every 2 weeks, continuing until either disease progression or unacceptable toxicity. To define a peripheral blood immune signature of response to PD-1 blockade in classical Hodgkin lymphoma, the study combined TCR beta sequencing with CyTOF. Study-wide findings and limitations: The study was restricted to a single clinical trial cohort, and the causes of repertoire differences, possibly disease activity or prior therapy, were left undefined. Baseline TCR diversity was reported to be lower in newly diagnosed patients than in healthy donors, and even lower in relapsed/refractory patients. Trial patients achieving complete response had baseline diversity similar to newly diagnosed patients, whereas partial responders and progressors had significantly lower diversity. A significant rise by C4D1 was seen in CD4+ but not CD8+ TCR diversity (p=0.0027 vs p=0.16), with the rise being most apparent in complete responders (p=0.02). Lower diversity was observed in patients in whom nivolumab was started less than 1 year after ASCT, and these patients were excluded from later analyses so that confounding by immune reconstitution would be avoided.

The sample was peripheral blood mononuclear cells (PBMCs), taken at baseline. The chain is made from TRBV7-9 and TRBJ2-1; no D gene call is confident. This clonotype was obtained from a human donor with classical Hodgkin lymphoma. CDR3 reads: CASSPPLPNEQFF. The DNA reads as follows: TGTGCCAGCAGCCCACCCCTTCCCAATGAGCAGTTCTTC.